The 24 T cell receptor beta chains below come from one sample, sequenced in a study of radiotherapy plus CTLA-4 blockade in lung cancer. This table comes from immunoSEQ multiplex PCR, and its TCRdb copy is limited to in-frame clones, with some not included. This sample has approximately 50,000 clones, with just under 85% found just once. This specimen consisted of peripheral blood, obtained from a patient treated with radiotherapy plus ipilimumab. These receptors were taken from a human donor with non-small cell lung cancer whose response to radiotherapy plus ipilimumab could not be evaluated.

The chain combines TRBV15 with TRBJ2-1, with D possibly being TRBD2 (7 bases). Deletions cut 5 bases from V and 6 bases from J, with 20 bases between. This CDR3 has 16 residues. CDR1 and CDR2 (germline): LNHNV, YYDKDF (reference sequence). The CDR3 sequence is CATSDPGGGVPNEQFF. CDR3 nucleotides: TGTGCCACCAGCGACCCGGGGGGCGGGGTGCCCAATGAGCAGTTCTTC.

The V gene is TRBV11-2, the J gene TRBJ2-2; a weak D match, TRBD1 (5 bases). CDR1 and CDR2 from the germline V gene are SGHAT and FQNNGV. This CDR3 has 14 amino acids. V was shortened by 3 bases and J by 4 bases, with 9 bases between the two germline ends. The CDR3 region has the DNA TGTGCCAGCAGCTTTGACAGACTCACCGGGGAGCTGTTTTTT. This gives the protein CASSFDRLTGELFF. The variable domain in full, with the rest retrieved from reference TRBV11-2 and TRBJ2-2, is EAGVAQSPRYKIIEKRQSVAFWCNPISGHATLYWYQQILGQGPKLLIQFQNNGVVDDSQLPKDRFSAERLKGVDSTLKIQPAKLEDSAVYLCASSFDRLTGELFFGEGSRLTVL.

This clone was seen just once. In nucleotides, the CDR3 is TGTGCCAGTAAGAGGGAGGTCACTGAAGCTTTCTTT. Encoded protein: CASKREVTEAFF. This chain joins TRBV2 and TRBJ1-1, with unresolved D. Per the germline V gene, CDR1 is SNHLY and CDR2 is FYNNEI. The CDR3 consists of 12 residues. The V gene lost 9 bases and the J gene lost 4 bases, with 12 bases spanning the gap.

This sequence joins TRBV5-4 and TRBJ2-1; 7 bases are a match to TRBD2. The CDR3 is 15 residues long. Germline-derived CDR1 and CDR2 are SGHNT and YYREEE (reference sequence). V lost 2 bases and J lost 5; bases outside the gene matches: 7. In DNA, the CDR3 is TGTGCCAGCAGCTTCGGCGGGAGATCGAACAATGAGCAGTTCTTC. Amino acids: CASSFGGRSNNEQFF.

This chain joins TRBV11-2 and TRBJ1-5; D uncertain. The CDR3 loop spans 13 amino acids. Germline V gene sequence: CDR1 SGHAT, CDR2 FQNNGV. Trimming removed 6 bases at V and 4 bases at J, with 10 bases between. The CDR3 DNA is TGTGCCAGCAGTCCGGACTTTAATCAGCCCCAGCATTTT. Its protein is CASSPDFNQPQHF.

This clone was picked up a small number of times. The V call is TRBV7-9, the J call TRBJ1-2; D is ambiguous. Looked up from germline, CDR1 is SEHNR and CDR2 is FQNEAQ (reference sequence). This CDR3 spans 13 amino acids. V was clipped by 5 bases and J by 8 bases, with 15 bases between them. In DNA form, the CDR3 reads TGTGCCAGCAGCCTTTGGCACGGAGCGGGCTACACCTTC. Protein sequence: CASSLWHGAGYTF. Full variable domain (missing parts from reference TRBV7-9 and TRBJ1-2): DTGVSQNPRHKITKRGQNVTFRCDPISEHNRLYWYRQTLGQGPEFLTYFQNEAQLEKSRLLSDRFSAERPKGSFSTLEIQRTEQGDSAMYLCASSLWHGAGYTFGSGTRLTVV.

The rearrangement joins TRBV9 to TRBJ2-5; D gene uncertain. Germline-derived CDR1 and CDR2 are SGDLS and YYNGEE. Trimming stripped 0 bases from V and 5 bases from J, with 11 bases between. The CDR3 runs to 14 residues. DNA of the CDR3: TGTGCCAGCAGCGTAGGTGCGGATGGGGAGACCCAGTACTTC. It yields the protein CASSVGADGETQYF.

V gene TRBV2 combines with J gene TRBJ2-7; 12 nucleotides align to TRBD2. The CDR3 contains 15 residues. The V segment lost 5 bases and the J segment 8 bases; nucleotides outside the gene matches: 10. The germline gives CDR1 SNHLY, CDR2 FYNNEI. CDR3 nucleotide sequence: TGTGCCAGCAGTATTTCCCTAGCGGGGGGGCGGAAGCAGTACTTC. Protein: CASSISLAGGRKQYF.

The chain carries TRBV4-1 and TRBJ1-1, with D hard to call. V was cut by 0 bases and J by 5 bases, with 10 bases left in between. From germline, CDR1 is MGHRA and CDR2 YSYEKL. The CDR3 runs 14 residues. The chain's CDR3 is CASSQDSRGTEAFF. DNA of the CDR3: TGCGCCAGCAGCCAAGATAGCCGTGGGACTGAAGCTTTCTTT.

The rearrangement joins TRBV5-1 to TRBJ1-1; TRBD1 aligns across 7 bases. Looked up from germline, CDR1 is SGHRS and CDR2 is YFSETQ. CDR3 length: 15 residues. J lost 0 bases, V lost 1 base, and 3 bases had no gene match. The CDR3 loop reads CASSLSDRVNTEAFF. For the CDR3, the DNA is TGCGCCAGCAGCTTGAGCGACAGGGTGAACACTGAAGCTTTCTTT.

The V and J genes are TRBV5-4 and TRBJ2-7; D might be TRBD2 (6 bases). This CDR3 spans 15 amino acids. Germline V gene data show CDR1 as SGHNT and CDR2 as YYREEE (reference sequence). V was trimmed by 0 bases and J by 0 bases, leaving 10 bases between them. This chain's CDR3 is CASSLGGTASYEQYF. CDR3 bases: TGTGCCAGCAGCTTGGGTGGGACTGCCTCCTACGAGCAGTACTTC.

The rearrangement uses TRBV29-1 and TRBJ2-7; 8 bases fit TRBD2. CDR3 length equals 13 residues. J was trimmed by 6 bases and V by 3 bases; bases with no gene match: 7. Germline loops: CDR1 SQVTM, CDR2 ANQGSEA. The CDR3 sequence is CSVEGAGAAEQYF. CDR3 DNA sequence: TGCAGCGTTGAGGGAGCGGGAGCGGCCGAGCAGTACTTC.

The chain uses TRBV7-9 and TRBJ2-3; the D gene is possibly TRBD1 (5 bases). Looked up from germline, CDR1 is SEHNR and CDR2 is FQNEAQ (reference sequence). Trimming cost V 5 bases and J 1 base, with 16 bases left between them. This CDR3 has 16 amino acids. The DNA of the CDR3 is TGTGCCAGCAGCCCCCCAGGGTCACTCGGCACAGATACGCAGTATTTT. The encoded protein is CASSPPGSLGTDTQYF. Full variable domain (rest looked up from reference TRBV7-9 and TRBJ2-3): DTGVSQNPRHKITKRGQNVTFRCDPISEHNRLYWYRQTLGQGPEFLTYFQNEAQLEKSRLLSDRFSAERPKGSFSTLEIQRTEQGDSAMYLCASSPPGSLGTDTQYFGPGTRLTVL.

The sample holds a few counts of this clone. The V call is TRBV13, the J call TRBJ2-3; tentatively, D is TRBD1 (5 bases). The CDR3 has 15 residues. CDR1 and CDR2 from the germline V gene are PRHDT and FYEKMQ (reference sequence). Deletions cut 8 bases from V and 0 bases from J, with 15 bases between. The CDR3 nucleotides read TGTGCCAGCCTAACCTCAGGGCTTAGCACAGATACGCAGTATTTT. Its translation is CASLTSGLSTDTQYF.

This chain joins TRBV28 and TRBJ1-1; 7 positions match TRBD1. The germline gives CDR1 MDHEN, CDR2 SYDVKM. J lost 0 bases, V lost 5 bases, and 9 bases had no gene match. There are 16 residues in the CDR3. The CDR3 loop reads CASSPQGTLMNTEAFF. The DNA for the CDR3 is TGTGCCAGCAGTCCACAGGGGACTTTGATGAACACTGAAGCTTTCTTT. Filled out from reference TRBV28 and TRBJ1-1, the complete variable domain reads DVKVTQSSRYLVKRTGEKVFLECVQDMDHENMFWYRQDPGLGLRLIYFSYDVKMKEKGDIPEGYSVSREKKERFSLILESASTNQTSMYLCASSPQGTLMNTEAFFGQGTRLTVV.

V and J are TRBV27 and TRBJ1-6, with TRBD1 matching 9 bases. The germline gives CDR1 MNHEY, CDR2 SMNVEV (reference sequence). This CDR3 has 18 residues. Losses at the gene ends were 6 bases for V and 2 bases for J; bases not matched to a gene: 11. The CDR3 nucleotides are TGTGCCAGCAGCCGGGGACAGGGTCCCGGGGCCTATAATTCACCCCTCCACTTT. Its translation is CASSRGQGPGAYNSPLHF.

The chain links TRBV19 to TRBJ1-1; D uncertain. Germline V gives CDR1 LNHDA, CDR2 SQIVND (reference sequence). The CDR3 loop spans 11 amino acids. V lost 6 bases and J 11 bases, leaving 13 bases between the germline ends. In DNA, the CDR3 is TGTGCCAGTAGGGATGAGGAGCGGGCTTTCTTT. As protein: CASRDEERAFF.

In nucleotides, the CDR3 is TGTGCCAGCTCACCATCGGGACAGGGGGGCACTGAAGCTTTCTTT. It codes for CASSPSGQGGTEAFF. The chain employs TRBV18 and TRBJ1-1; 11 bases are a match to TRBD1. This CDR3 is 15 amino acids long. After removal of 2 bases from V and 4 bases from J, the junction contained 3 bases not matched to a gene. Looked up from germline, CDR1 is KGHSH and CDR2 is LQKENI.

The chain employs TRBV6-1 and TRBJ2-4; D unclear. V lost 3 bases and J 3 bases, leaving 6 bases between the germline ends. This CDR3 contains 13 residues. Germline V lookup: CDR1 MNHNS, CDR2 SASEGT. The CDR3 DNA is TGTGCCAGCAGTGAGGTCGGCAAAAACATTCAGTACTTC. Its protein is CASSEVGKNIQYF.

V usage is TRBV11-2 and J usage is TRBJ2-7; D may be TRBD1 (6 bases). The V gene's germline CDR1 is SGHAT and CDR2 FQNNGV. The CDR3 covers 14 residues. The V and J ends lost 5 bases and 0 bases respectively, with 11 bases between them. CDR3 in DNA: TGTGCCAGCAGCCGGACAGATACCTCCTACGAGCAGTACTTC. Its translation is CASSRTDTSYEQYF. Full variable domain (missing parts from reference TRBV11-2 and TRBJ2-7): EAGVAQSPRYKIIEKRQSVAFWCNPISGHATLYWYQQILGQGPKLLIQFQNNGVVDDSQLPKDRFSAERLKGVDSTLKIQPAKLEDSAVYLCASSRTDTSYEQYFGPGTRLTVT.

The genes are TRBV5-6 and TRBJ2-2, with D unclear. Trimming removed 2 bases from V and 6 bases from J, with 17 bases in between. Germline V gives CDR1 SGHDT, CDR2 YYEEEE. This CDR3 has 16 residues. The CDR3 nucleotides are TGTGCCAGCAGCTTAAGTCGACTTTGGATGGCCGGGGAGCTGTTTTTT. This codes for CASSLSRLWMAGELFF.

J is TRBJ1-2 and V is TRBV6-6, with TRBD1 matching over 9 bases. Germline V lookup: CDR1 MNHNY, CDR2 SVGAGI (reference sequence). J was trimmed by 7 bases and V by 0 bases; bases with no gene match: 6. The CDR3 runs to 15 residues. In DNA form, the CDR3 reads TGTGCCAGCAGTTACTCCGAACAGGGGGCGGGTGGCTACACCTTC. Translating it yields CASSYSEQGAGGYTF.

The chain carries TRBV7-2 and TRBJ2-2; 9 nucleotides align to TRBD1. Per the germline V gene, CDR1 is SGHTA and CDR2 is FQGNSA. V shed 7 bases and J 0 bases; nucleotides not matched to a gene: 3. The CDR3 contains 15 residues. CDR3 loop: CASKRTGANTGELFF. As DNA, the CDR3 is TGTGCCAGCAAACGGACAGGGGCGAACACCGGGGAGCTGTTTTTT.

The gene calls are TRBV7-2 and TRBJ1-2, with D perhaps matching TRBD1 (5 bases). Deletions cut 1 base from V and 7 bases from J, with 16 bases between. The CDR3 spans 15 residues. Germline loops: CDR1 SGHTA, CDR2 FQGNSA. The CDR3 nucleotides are TGTGCCAGCAGCTTAGAGGGCGGCAGGGTGGCTGGCTACACCTTC. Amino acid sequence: CASSLEGGRVAGYTF. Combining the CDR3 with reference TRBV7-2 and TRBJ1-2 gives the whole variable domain GAGVSQSPSNKVTEKGKDVELRCDPISGHTALYWYRQSLGQGLEFLIYFQGNSAPDKSGLPSDRFSAERTGGSVSTLTIQRTQQEDSAVYLCASSLEGGRVAGYTFGSGTRLTVV.